Following are 30 T cell receptor beta chains from one sample sequenced in a study of T-cell memory formation after mild COVID-19. MiXCR was run by TCRdb on the 5' RACE reads, yielding one entry per CDR3 protein. The sample lists roughly 200,000 distinct CDR3 sequences, around 18% occurring once. The sample taken for sequencing was PBMCs or a T cell subset sorted from them (not recorded which). The receptors stem from an adult woman who had mild COVID-19 (a few samples of this study predate the infection). Cell type and time point are not known.

This clonotype was observed a handful of times. The chain is built from TRBV3-1 and TRBJ2-5; TRBD2 matches 10 bases. The V segment lost 4 bases and the J segment 5 bases; nucleotides outside the gene matches: 10. CDR1 and CDR2 from the germline V gene are LGHDT and YNNKEL (reference sequence). CDR3 length: 16 amino acids. The CDR3 loop reads CASSPRASGGGETQYF. The CDR3 DNA follows: TGTGCCAGCAGCCCCCGGGCTAGCGGGGGCGGGGAGACCCAGTACTTC.

The rearrangement links TRBV15 to TRBJ2-7; D not resolved. CDR1 is LNHNV, CDR2 YYDKDF, per germline (reference sequence). V was clipped by 1 base and J by 3 bases, with 7 bases between them. CDR3 length: 13 amino acids. The CDR3 nucleotides read TGTGCCACCAGCAGAGTCAGGAGCTACGAGCAGTACTTC. This encodes CATSRVRSYEQYF. The entire variable domain, with the rest obtained from reference TRBV15 and TRBJ2-7, is as follows: DAMVIQNPRYQVTQFGKPVTLSCSQTLNHNVMYWYQQKSSQAPKLLFHYYDKDFNNEADTPDNFQSRRPNTSFCFLDIRSPGLGDTAMYLCATSRVRSYEQYFGPGTRLTVT.

This clonotype has more than one count but fewer than ten. The chain is built from TRBV29-1 and TRBJ2-2; TRBD2 agrees at 9 bases. The germline CDR1 and CDR2 sequences are SQVTM and ANQGSEA. V lost 5 bases, J lost 6 bases, and 10 bases stayed unmatched. There are 15 residues in the CDR3. The CDR3 nucleotides read TGCAGCGTTTCCGTGCGGGGGGGCATGGCCGGGGAGCTGTTTTTT. Translation gives CSVSVRGGMAGELFF.

The gene calls are TRBV20-1 and TRBJ1-2; TRBD1 is a possible D gene (5 bases). Per the germline V gene, CDR1 is DFQATT and CDR2 is SNEGSKA (reference sequence). V gave up 1 base and J gave up 8 bases, with 17 bases separating them. The CDR3 sequence is 14 residues long. The CDR3 spells CSARAGQAGRGYTF. The CDR3 coding sequence is TGCAGTGCTAGAGCCGGGCAGGCAGGGAGGGGCTACACCTTC.

This clonotype was seen just once. This sequence joins TRBV6-4 and TRBJ1-2, with 8 bases that match TRBD1. The germline CDR1 and CDR2 sequences are MRHNA and SNTAGT. The V gene end was trimmed by 5 bases and the J gene end by 4 bases; junction bases not matched to a gene: 15. This CDR3 has 17 amino acids. The CDR3 DNA reads as TGTGCCAGCAGTAGGGAGACAGGGGCCGCCCGTGGCTATGGCTACACCTTC. It is translated as CASSRETGAARGYGYTF.

This clonotype occurred a few times. The chain recombines TRBV5-5 with TRBJ2-1; D is uncertain. Germline V CDR1 and CDR2: SGHKS, YYEKEE (reference sequence). The CDR3 loop spans 15 amino acids. The V end was cut by 2 bases, the J end by 7 bases, with 16 bases between. CDR3 DNA sequence: TGTGCCAGCAGCTTCGAGGTTCATTTTAGGAATGAGCAGTTCTTC. Its protein product is CASSFEVHFRNEQFF.

The V gene is TRBV12-3 or TRBV12-4, the J gene TRBJ2-1; D call uncertain. The CDR3 loop spans 14 amino acids. Trimming shortened V by 3 bases and J by 3 bases, and 9 bases separated the two germline ends. The CDR3 reads CASSFVGSYNEQFF. The CDR3 region has the DNA TGTGCCAGCAGTTTCGTGGGCAGCTACAATGAGCAGTTCTTC.

This clonotype appeared a few times. The chain has TRBV5-1 and TRBJ2-5, with 7 nucleotides matching TRBD2. The germline CDR1 and CDR2 sequences are SGHRS and YFSETQ. The CDR3 spans 15 residues. The ends lost 3 bases at V and 2 bases at J; junction bases unmatched: 7. The CDR3 loop is CASSSPMGGQETQYF. As DNA, the CDR3 is TGCGCCAGCAGCTCCCCTATGGGGGGGCAAGAGACCCAGTACTTC. The full variable domain, rest sourced from reference TRBV5-1 and TRBJ2-5, is KAGVTQTPRYLIKTRGQQVTLSCSPISGHRSVSWYQQTPGQGLQFLFEYFSETQRNKGNFPGRFSGRQFSNSRSEMNVSTLELGDSALYLCASSSPMGGQETQYFGPGTRLLVL.

V is TRBV7-9 and J is TRBJ2-2; the D is unclear. V lost 6 bases and J 0 bases, leaving 11 bases between the germline ends. Germline V lookup: CDR1 SEHNR, CDR2 FQNEAQ (reference sequence). The CDR3 has 15 residues. CDR3 bases: TGTGCCAGCAGTCGAGGAACAGCGAACACCGGGGAGCTGTTTTTT. Translation: CASSRGTANTGELFF.

The V gene is TRBV24-1, the J gene TRBJ2-5, with a tentative D call TRBD1 (5 bases). Per germline, CDR1 KGHDR and CDR2 SFDVKD. The length of the CDR3 is 14 residues. V lost 7 bases and J lost 2, with 13 bases in between. The CDR3 nucleotides read TGTGCCACCAGGGGTCGAAGGGGACAAGAGACCCAGTACTTC. The encoded protein is CATRGRRGQETQYF.

The chain links TRBV12-3 or TRBV12-4 to TRBJ1-3; a weak D match, TRBD1 (5 bases). V lost 6 bases to trimming and J lost 7 bases, with 19 bases between them. The CDR3 is 15 residues long. This CDR3 reads CASSTGTAGKNTIYF. The CDR3 nucleotides read TGTGCCAGCAGCACCGGGACGGCCGGAAAGAACACCATATATTTT.

There are a few counts of this clonotype. The chain has TRBV25-1 and TRBJ2-3; D call uncertain. Trimming took 7 bases from V and 2 from J, leaving 7 bases between them. The CDR3 length is 12 residues. Germline CDR1 and CDR2: MGHDK and SYGVNS. CDR3 in amino acids: CASTSYTDTQYF. The CDR3, as DNA: TGTGCCAGCACCTCCTACACAGATACGCAGTATTTT.

There are many counts of this clonotype. The chain employs TRBV24-1 and TRBJ2-3; TRBD1 might be the D (5 bases). CDR3 size: 16 residues. The germline V gene has CDR1 KGHDR and CDR2 SFDVKD. Trimming cost V 4 bases and J 6 bases, with 19 bases left between them. This chain's CDR3 is CATSEEEGVQHDTQYF. CDR3 sequence (DNA): TGTGCCACCAGTGAAGAGGAAGGGGTCCAGCACGATACGCAGTATTTT.

This clonotype was detected many times. This chain joins TRBV12-3 or TRBV12-4 and TRBJ1-5; D unclear. Trimming left V 6 bases short and J 0 bases short, with 3 bases between. This CDR3 is built from 12 residues. The CDR3 nucleotides read TGTGCCAGCAGCTATAGCAATCAGCCCCAGCATTTT. This gives the protein CASSYSNQPQHF.

The chain carries TRBV5-1 and TRBJ2-7; 7 nucleotides match TRBD1. The CDR3 spans 15 residues. V lost 1 base to trimming and J lost 7 bases; unmatched junction nucleotides: 11. CDR1 is SGHRS and CDR2 is YFSETQ in the germline V gene. CDR3 sequence reads: CASSLNDRAPREQYF. The CDR3 DNA follows: TGCGCCAGCAGCTTGAATGACAGGGCCCCTCGGGAGCAGTACTTC.

The CDR3 sequence is CASSYPGTSGNVSSYNEQFF. The CDR3 region has the DNA TGTGCCAGCAGTTACCCGGGGACTAGCGGGAATGTTAGCTCCTACAATGAGCAGTTCTTC. The chain recombines TRBV6-2 or TRBV6-3 with TRBJ2-1, with 13 bases lining up with TRBD2. CDR3 length: 20 residues. The V gene end was trimmed by 2 bases and the J gene end by 0 bases; junction bases not matched to a gene: 10. Germline CDR1 is MNHEY and CDR2 is SVGEGT.

Many counts were recorded for this clonotype. J is TRBJ1-1 and V is TRBV5-1; 12 nucleotides match TRBD1. The CDR3 is made up of 17 amino acids. V was clipped by 4 bases and J by 5 bases; unmatched bases: 12. CDR1 is SGHRS, CDR2 YFSETQ, per germline. In DNA, the CDR3 is TGCGCCAGCAGCCTAGGGGACAGGGGGCGGCCTATGACTGAAGCTTTCTTT. Its protein is CASSLGDRGRPMTEAFF.

Notes on this clonotype: Compared with germline, one end of the junction differs, possibly owing to a read error. The chain links TRBV20-1 to TRBJ2-5; TRBD2 matches 13 bases. From germline, CDR1 is DFQATT and CDR2 SNEGSKA (reference sequence). The CDR3 is 15 residues long. CDR3 protein: CSAVRTSGRPRPSHF. The CDR3, as DNA: TGCAGTGCTGTAAGGACTAGCGGGAGACCTAGACCGTCACACTTC.

This chain links TRBV14 with TRBJ2-1; D is ambiguous. Germline lookup yields CDR1 SGHDN and CDR2 FVKESK. This CDR3 is 13 amino acids long. Deletions cut 8 bases from V and 1 base from J, with 9 bases between. For the CDR3, the DNA is TGTGCCAGCTCAAAAGGTTCCTACAATGAGCAGTTCTTC. Protein: CASSKGSYNEQFF.

In this sample, this clonotype turned up a few times. The rearrangement joins TRBV7-8 to TRBJ1-1, with 9 nucleotides matching TRBD1. The germline V gene encodes CDR1 SGHVS and CDR2 FQNEAQ. CDR3 length: 17 amino acids. J was trimmed by 1 base and V by 0 bases; bases with no gene match: 6. The CDR3 loop is CASSLAPGQGRNTEAFF. Here the CDR3 DNA reads TGTGCCAGCAGCTTAGCCCCGGGACAGGGAAGGAACACTGAAGCTTTCTTT.

This clonotype was seen more than once but under ten times. The rearrangement links TRBV12-3 or TRBV12-4 to TRBJ1-2; D perhaps matches TRBD1 (5 bases). The germline V and J ends were trimmed by 2 bases and 0 bases, with 10 bases remaining between them. CDR3 length: 15 amino acids. CDR3 nucleotides: TGTGCCAGCAGTTTAAGACAGTTAGCTAACTATGGCTACACCTTC. Translation: CASSLRQLANYGYTF.

The rearrangement links TRBV20-1 to TRBJ2-1; TRBD1 agrees at 9 bases. J was trimmed by 4 bases and V by 4 bases; bases with no gene match: 5. Germline-derived CDR1 and CDR2 are DFQATT and SNEGSKA (reference sequence). This CDR3 is 14 amino acids long. The chain's CDR3 is CSANRGLEYNEQFF. CDR3 DNA sequence: TGCAGTGCTAACAGGGGGCTCGAGTACAATGAGCAGTTCTTC.

This clonotype was seen only a few times. The rearrangement joins TRBV29-1 to TRBJ1-4, with TRBD1 as a possible D gene (6 bases). V was trimmed by 7 bases and J by 8 bases, leaving 11 bases between them. The CDR3 runs 11 residues. Germline CDR1 SQVTM, CDR2 ANQGSEA. The CDR3 region is CSAWDNEKLFF. CDR3 sequence (DNA): TGCAGCGCCTGGGACAACGAAAAACTGTTTTTT.

V usage is TRBV24-1 and J usage is TRBJ2-3; TRBD2 agrees at 11 bases. J lost 3 bases, V lost 3 bases, and 4 bases had no gene match. This CDR3 is built from 16 residues. Germline V CDR1 and CDR2: KGHDR, SFDVKD. CDR3 residues: CATSDPTSGTTDTQYF. The CDR3 DNA is TGTGCCACCAGTGATCCGACTAGCGGGACGACAGATACGCAGTATTTT.

This clonotype was detected many times. CDR3: CASSLGAGGQPQHF. In DNA form, the CDR3 reads TGCGCCAGCAGCTTGGGGGCGGGAGGCCAGCCCCAGCATTTT. This chain joins TRBV5-1 and TRBJ1-5; D is unresolved. The CDR3 is made up of 14 amino acids. V lost 0 bases and J 7 bases, leaving 11 bases between the germline ends. CDR1 is SGHRS, CDR2 YFSETQ, per germline.

This clonotype was counted once. The V call is TRBV7-9, the J call TRBJ2-1; weak D call: TRBD2 (6 bases). V was pared by 1 base and J by 0 bases, with 10 bases between. The V gene's germline CDR1 is SEHNR and CDR2 FQNEAQ (reference sequence). The CDR3 covers 16 residues. The CDR3 protein is CASSLGGTHSYNEQFF. In nucleotides, the CDR3 is TGTGCCAGCAGCTTAGGTGGGACTCACTCCTACAATGAGCAGTTCTTC.

This clonotype was seen more than once but under ten times. CDR3 region: CASSSSGSSYNEQFF. The CDR3 coding sequence is TGCGCCAGCAGCTCTAGCGGGAGCTCCTACAATGAGCAGTTCTTC. The genes are TRBV5-1 and TRBJ2-1; 10 nucleotides line up with TRBD2. The CDR3 runs 15 residues. Trimming removed 3 bases from V and 0 bases from J; junction bases left unmatched: 0. Germline CDR1 reads SGHRS; CDR2 reads YFSETQ.

This clonotype was detected a few times. V is TRBV27 and J is TRBJ2-3; TRBD2 matches at 10 bases. CDR1 and CDR2 from the germline V gene are MNHEY and SMNVEV (reference sequence). V lost 5 bases and J lost 5; bases outside the gene matches: 10. The CDR3 covers 16 residues. This chain's CDR3 is CASSRLAGVFGDTQYF. The CDR3 nucleotides read TGTGCCAGCAGTAGGCTAGCGGGGGTATTTGGAGATACGCAGTATTTT.

This clonotype has a handful of counts. This chain connects TRBV4-1 to TRBJ2-1; TRBD1 matches 7 bases. The CDR3 extends over 15 amino acids. Germline loops: CDR1 MGHRA, CDR2 YSYEKL. The V gene end was trimmed by 2 bases and the J gene end by 4 bases; junction bases not matched to a gene: 5. DNA of the CDR3: TGCGCCAGCAGCCAATACGACAGGGCATACAATGAGCAGTTCTTC. Its translation: CASSQYDRAYNEQFF.

The chain joins TRBV4-1 to TRBJ2-1; possible D gene TRBD1, 6 bases. The germline gives CDR1 MGHRA, CDR2 YSYEKL. The V end lost 3 bases, the J end lost 2 bases, and 17 bases lay between the germline ends. The CDR3 consists of 17 residues. CDR3 in amino acids: CASSHDTGRKTYNEQFF. CDR3 nucleotide sequence: TGCGCCAGCAGCCACGACACAGGGAGAAAGACCTACAATGAGCAGTTCTTC.